Presented here are 17 T cell receptor beta chains from one specimen sequenced in a study of identical twins. TCRdb fed the 5' RACE reads into MiXCR, producing one record per CDR3 protein. There are 450,000 or so distinct CDR3 sequences in the sample; 14% occur only once, and over 0.5% lies in the top ten. The data also belong to a second study, concerning yellow fever vaccine responses in identical twins.

The sequenced sample was CD4+ T cells sorted from blood. The receptors stem from a woman younger than 30 in good health.

This chain connects TRBV7-2 to TRBJ2-1, with D possibly being TRBD1 (6 bases). V was pared by 5 bases and J by 1 base, with 12 bases between. Germline V gene data show CDR1 as SGHTA and CDR2 as FQGNSA. This CDR3 region has 15 residues. The CDR3: CASSPPQGSYNEQFF. DNA of the CDR3: TGTGCCAGCAGCCCTCCACAGGGTTCCTACAATGAGCAGTTCTTC.

This clonotype appeared a few times. The chain couples TRBV20-1 to TRBJ1-5; D perhaps matches TRBD1 (6 bases). V shed 2 bases and J shed 5 bases, with 13 bases lying between them. Germline V gene sequence: CDR1 DFQATT, CDR2 SNEGSKA (reference sequence). The CDR3 extends over 14 amino acids. The CDR3 DNA is TGCAGTGCTAGAAGGGGACACCCCGATCAGCCCCAGCATTTT. As protein: CSARRGHPDQPQHF.

This clonotype was observed a handful of times. CDR3 nucleotide sequence: TGTGCCAGCAGGCAGGAGAAGCGAGAGACCCAGTACTTC. This translates into CASRQEKRETQYF. The gene calls are TRBV12-3 or TRBV12-4 and TRBJ2-5, with D hard to call. This CDR3 is built from 13 residues. V was shortened by 6 bases and J by 4 bases, with 12 bases between the two germline ends.

J is TRBJ2-3 and V is TRBV20-1; 8 positions match TRBD1. CDR3 size: 15 residues. CDR1 and CDR2 from the germline V gene are DFQATT and SNEGSKA (reference sequence). V lost 4 bases and J lost 1; bases outside the gene matches: 7. DNA of the CDR3: TGCAGTGCTACCCTCCAGGGGGCGCGCACAGATACGCAGTATTTT. Protein: CSATLQGARTDTQYF.

There are a few counts of this clonotype. This chain joins TRBV2 and TRBJ2-1; TRBD2 matches at 7 bases. This CDR3 is built from 16 residues. Unmatched junction bases numbered 15, after V lost 6 bases and J lost 7 bases. Germline values: CDR1 SNHLY, CDR2 FYNNEI. The CDR3 DNA follows: TGTGCCAGCAGGGGAGGGTCCGGGACGATTTGGAATGAGCAGTTCTTC. It specifies CASRGGSGTIWNEQFF.

The gene calls are TRBV10-3 and TRBJ2-1; TRBD1 matches 9 bases. The CDR3 extends over 14 amino acids. The ends lost 3 bases at V and 6 bases at J; junction bases unmatched: 3. From germline, CDR1 is ENHRY and CDR2 SYGVKD. CDR3 amino acids: CAISDRDRANEQFF. CDR3 bases: TGTGCCATCAGTGACCGGGACAGGGCCAATGAGCAGTTCTTC.

The V and J genes are TRBV6-2 or TRBV6-3 and TRBJ1-5; 8 nucleotides agree with TRBD1. The ends lost 5 bases at V and 0 bases at J; junction bases unmatched: 3. The CDR3 sequence is 15 residues long. Germline V gives CDR1 MNHEY, CDR2 SVGEGT. For the CDR3, the DNA is TGTGCCAGCAGTATACAGGGGGATAGCAATCAGCCCCAGCATTTT. This codes for CASSIQGDSNQPQHF.

The chain uses TRBV28 and TRBJ1-2; 9 bases fit TRBD1. There are 13 residues in the CDR3. CDR1 and CDR2 from the germline V gene are MDHEN and SYDVKM. The ends lost 4 bases at V and 5 bases at J; junction bases unmatched: 2. Here the CDR3 reads CASSYRGHYGYTF. CDR3 in DNA: TGTGCCAGCAGTTACAGGGGGCATTATGGCTACACCTTC.

This rearrangement joins TRBV7-2 to TRBJ2-3; 8 nucleotides agree with TRBD2. This CDR3 is 14 amino acids long. The germline V gene has CDR1 SGHTA and CDR2 FQGNSA. The CDR3 coding sequence is TGTGTGAGCAGCTTAGCGGGACTAGTTGATACGCAGTATTTT. It specifies CVSSLAGLVDTQYF.

There are a few counts of this clonotype. The chain links TRBV12-5 to TRBJ2-3, with D perhaps given as TRBD1 or TRBD2 (5 bases each). The CDR3 consists of 20 residues. The germline gives CDR1 LGHNT, CDR2 FRNRAP. V gave up 0 bases and J gave up 0 bases, with 22 bases separating them. The CDR3 spells CASGLVIGALRDGSTDTQYF. The CDR3 DNA sequence: TGTGCTAGTGGTTTGGTGATTGGGGCGCTACGGGACGGAAGCACAGATACGCAGTATTTT. Supplemented by reference TRBV12-5 and TRBJ2-3, the full variable domain reads DARVTQTPRHKVTEMGQEVTMRCQPILGHNTVFWYRQTMMQGLELLAYFRNRAPLDDSGMPKDRFSAEMPDATLATLKIQPSEPRDSAVYFCASGLVIGALRDGSTDTQYFGPGTRLTVL.

This clonotype was picked up a small number of times. The junction departs from germline at one end; a sequencing error may be responsible. J is TRBJ2-3 and V is TRBV7-7; 7 bases agree with TRBD2. CDR1 and CDR2 (germline): SSHAT, FNYEAQ (reference sequence). The CDR3 contains 16 residues. Here the CDR3 DNA reads TGTGCTAGCAGCCCTCGTCTAGCGGCTAGCACAGATACGCAGTATTTT. Translation: CASSPRLAASTDTQYF.

The chain recombines TRBV12-3 or TRBV12-4 with TRBJ2-7; tentatively, D is TRBD1 (5 bases). Trimming stripped 8 bases from V and 5 bases from J, with 13 bases between. The CDR3 has 12 amino acids. CDR3: CASVSQGNEQYF. For the CDR3, the DNA is TGTGCCAGCGTAAGCCAGGGTAACGAGCAGTACTTC.

The V and J genes are TRBV10-3 and TRBJ2-7, with a tentative D call TRBD1 (6 bases). This CDR3 is built from 14 residues. Trimming pared 2 bases from V and 4 bases from J, leaving 12 bases between. Germline CDR1 is ENHRY and CDR2 is SYGVKD. CDR3 DNA sequence: TGTGCCATCAGTGAGGCAGGGGCACCATACGAGCAGTACTTC. This encodes CAISEAGAPYEQYF.

The chain recombines TRBV11-1 with TRBJ2-3; 8 bases fit TRBD2. From germline, CDR1 is SGHAT and CDR2 FQDESV (reference sequence). The CDR3 has 21 residues. V trimming: 5 bases; J trimming: 1 base; junction bases outside the gene matches: 23. DNA for the CDR3: TGTGCCAGCAGCCTACGCCGGGGATGGGCCGGGAGGGCTGAGGGCACAGATACGCAGTATTTT. Protein sequence: CASSLRRGWAGRAEGTDTQYF.

This clonotype showed up just a few times. The V call is TRBV25-1, the J call TRBJ2-5; possibly TRBD1 or TRBD2 for D (5 bases each). V shed 1 base and J shed 0 bases, with 9 bases lying between them. CDR3 size: 15 residues. Germline CDR1 and CDR2: MGHDK and SYGVNS. CDR3 DNA sequence: TGTGCCAGCAGTGAATCTTGGGGGAACCAAGAGACCCAGTACTTC. As protein: CASSESWGNQETQYF.

This clonotype was counted between two and nine times. The chain couples TRBV12-3 or TRBV12-4 to TRBJ1-6, with D possibly TRBD1 on 5 matching bases. V lost 6 bases and J 9 bases, leaving 15 bases between the germline ends. The CDR3 has 14 amino acids. CDR3 region: CASRIEGYGSPLHF. Written as DNA, the CDR3 is TGTGCCAGCAGGATAGAGGGGTATGGTTCACCCCTCCACTTT.

This clonotype occurred a few times. The V call is TRBV20-1, the J call TRBJ2-3; possible D gene TRBD1, 5 bases. Germline CDR1 reads DFQATT; CDR2 reads SNEGSKA (reference sequence). Between the trimmed V and J ends, which lost 3 bases and 2 bases, there was a span of 9 bases. The CDR3 sequence is 13 residues long. CDR3 region: CSARGRDTDTQYF. The CDR3 DNA sequence: TGCAGTGCTAGGGGCAGGGACACAGATACGCAGTATTTT.